A single sample is the source of the 5 T cell receptor beta chains below, sequenced in a study of blood T cell repertoires in COVID-19. Some clones are missing from TCRdb's copy, which holds only in-frame ones; the method was immunoSEQ multiplex PCR. The profile shows roughly 200,000 clones, over 75% of them singletons. Sequences were obtained from peripheral blood. All receptors come from a man aged 45-60 years who had recovered from COVID-19.

The chain has TRBV10-3 and TRBJ1-4, with a possible D match to TRBD1 (6 bases). The germline V and J ends were trimmed by 2 bases and 8 bases, with 15 bases remaining between them. The germline V gene has CDR1 ENHRY and CDR2 SYGVKD. The CDR3 length is 15 residues. The CDR3 spells CAISEPTGVPEKLFF. The CDR3 coding sequence is TGTGCCATCAGTGAGCCGACAGGAGTGCCCGAAAAACTGTTTTTT.

The gene calls are TRBV7-9 and TRBJ1-3; TRBD1 aligns across 12 bases. Per germline, CDR1 SEHNR and CDR2 FQNEAQ (reference sequence). This CDR3 spans 15 amino acids. Losses at the gene ends were 4 bases for V and 7 bases for J; bases not matched to a gene: 5. The CDR3 coding sequence is TGTGCCAGCAGCTCCGGGACAGGGGGCGGGAACACCATATATTTT. Residues: CASSSGTGGGNTIYF. The full variable domain, in which reference TRBV7-9 and TRBJ1-3 provide the parts outside the CDR3, is DTGVSQNPRHKITKRGQNVTFRCDPISEHNRLYWYRQTLGQGPEFLTYFQNEAQLEKSRLLSDRFSAERPKGSFSTLEIQRTEQGDSAMYLCASSSGTGGGNTIYFGEGSWLTVV.

The V gene is TRBV12-3 or TRBV12-4, the J gene TRBJ2-2; D unclear. The CDR3 loop spans 13 amino acids. Trimming removed 6 bases at V and 6 bases at J, with 11 bases between. The CDR3 sequence: CASSAVRAGELFF. In DNA form, the CDR3 reads TGTGCCAGCAGCGCGGTCCGGGCCGGGGAGCTGTTTTTT.

The gene calls are TRBV5-1 and TRBJ2-7; tentative D call: TRBD2 (5 bases). The germline V and J ends were trimmed by 0 bases and 3 bases, with 10 bases remaining between them. CDR3 length: 14 residues. Per the germline V gene, CDR1 is SGHRS and CDR2 is YFSETQ. CDR3 region: CASSLVDYSYEQYF. CDR3 nucleotides: TGCGCCAGCAGCTTGGTTGACTATAGCTACGAGCAGTACTTC. Variable domain in full (rest from reference TRBV5-1 and TRBJ2-7): KAGVTQTPRYLIKTRGQQVTLSCSPISGHRSVSWYQQTPGQGLQFLFEYFSETQRNKGNFPGRFSGRQFSNSRSEMNVSTLELGDSALYLCASSLVDYSYEQYFGPGTRLTVT.

The chain links TRBV27 to TRBJ2-7; 9 nucleotides align to TRBD1. The junction had 7 bases not matched to a gene; V was cut back by 5 bases and J by 5 bases. The CDR3 is 14 amino acids. Germline V gives CDR1 MNHEY, CDR2 SMNVEV (reference sequence). The CDR3 nucleotides are TGTGCCAGCAGTATACAGGGGGCCTTGCACGAGCAGTACTTC. Translation: CASSIQGALHEQYF.